This T cell receptor beta chain was observed in a study of blood T cell repertoires in COVID-19. Overall study: Whether acute or convalescent, the COVID-19 samples came from the United States, Italy and Spain. PBMCs, B-cell-depleted T cells, or T cells provided the cDNA or gDNA that made up the material.

Authors' data handling: Reference gene primer amplification yielded estimated nucleated cell counts. Clones were read by immunoSEQ multiplex PCR, and TCRdb kept only the in-frame ones, dropping some. V and J calls and clone size come straight from that table; D and trimming were deduced from the DNA. Of about 120,000 clones listed, 75% to 90% are singletons. This clone was seen a single time. With V trimmed by 5 bases and J by 7 bases, 10 bases remained unmatched. The germline gives CDR1 SGHVS, CDR2 FNYEAQ. The CDR3 runs 15 residues. The chain recombines TRBV7-6 with TRBJ1-5; 8 bases are shared with TRBD1. This clonotype was obtained from a man aged 40-50 years with acute or convalescent COVID-19. The sequencing input was peripheral blood. In DNA, the CDR3 is TGTGCCAGCAGCCAGCGGACAGGGTTTGCGCAGCCCCAGCATTTT. It codes for CASSQRTGFAQPQHF.